Following are 11 T cell receptor beta chains from one sample sequenced in a study of blood T cell repertoires in COVID-19. Sequencing used immunoSEQ multiplex PCR; TCRdb keeps in-frame clones, though not all of them. The table has 170,000 or so clones, roughly nine tenths seen once; the top ten hold under 2%. The sample comprised peripheral blood. These receptors came from a man aged 18 to 30 who had recovered from COVID-19.

CDR3 residues: CASSYQGTGVYYEQYF. Here the CDR3 DNA reads TGTGCCAGCAGTTACCAAGGGACAGGGGTCTACTACGAGCAGTACTTC. V usage is TRBV6-5 and J usage is TRBJ2-7, with 10 bases aligning to TRBD1. V shed 2 bases and J 3 bases; nucleotides not matched to a gene: 7. CDR3 length: 16 amino acids. In germline, CDR1 is MNHEY, CDR2 SVGAGI.

CDR3 sequence: CASSLGLHSYNEQFF. CDR3 in DNA: TGTGCCAGCAGCCTGGGACTACACTCCTACAATGAGCAGTTCTTC. The chain carries TRBV5-6 and TRBJ2-1, with TRBD2 matching 7 bases. CDR3 size: 15 residues. The J segment lost 0 bases and the V segment lost 4 bases, leaving 4 bases of the junction unmatched. Germline CDR1 and CDR2: SGHDT and YYEEEE.

V and J are TRBV14 and TRBJ2-7; D gene uncertain. Germline V gene data show CDR1 as SGHDN and CDR2 as FVKESK. Trimming took off 3 bases at V and 3 bases at J, with 9 bases between the two ends. The CDR3 is 13 residues long. CDR3 nucleotides: TGTGCCAGCAGCCAGCGACACCTCTACGAGCAGTACTTC. Protein product: CASSQRHLYEQYF.

CDR3 region: CASSSTGVGEKLFF. The CDR3 DNA reads TGTGCCAGCAGCTCTACAGGGGTGGGAGAAAAACTGTTTTTT. The chain couples TRBV5-4 to TRBJ1-4; 7 nucleotides agree with TRBD1. V was clipped by 3 bases and J by 8 bases; unmatched bases: 7. Germline-derived CDR1 and CDR2 are SGHNT and YYREEE (reference sequence). The CDR3 is 14 residues long.

The rearrangement uses TRBV19 and TRBJ1-1, with D tentatively TRBD1 (5 bases). Between the trimmed V and J ends, which lost 7 bases and 5 bases, there was a span of 17 bases. CDR1 and CDR2 (germline): LNHDA, SQIVND (reference sequence). The CDR3 loop spans 14 amino acids. The chain's CDR3 is CASTGDLSRTEAFF. In DNA form, the CDR3 reads TGTGCCAGTACGGGGGACCTAAGTAGAACTGAAGCTTTCTTT.

This chain links TRBV28 with TRBJ1-1, with D perhaps TRBD1 (6 bases). CDR3 length: 13 residues. Trimming stripped 5 bases from V and 5 bases from J, with 12 bases between. Germline CDR1 MDHEN, CDR2 SYDVKM. This chain's CDR3 is CASSVGQSTEAFF. CDR3 DNA sequence: TGTGCCAGCAGTGTCGGACAGTCAACTGAAGCTTTCTTT.

The V gene is TRBV7-9, the J gene TRBJ2-7; D may be TRBD1 (6 bases). Germline V CDR1 and CDR2: SEHNR, FQNEAQ (reference sequence). The CDR3 covers 15 residues. Trimming stripped 5 bases from V and 2 bases from J, with 16 bases between. The CDR3 region has the DNA TGTGCCAGCAGCACCCGGGACACCAAGACCTACGAGCAGTACTTC. This sequence encodes CASSTRDTKTYEQYF.

Here the CDR3 DNA reads TGTGCCAGCTCAAGACTCGACAGGGGAACAATGAACACTGAAGCTTTCTTT. Encoded protein: CASSRLDRGTMNTEAFF. The genes are TRBV18 and TRBJ1-1, with 8 bases matching TRBD1. CDR1 KGHSH and CDR2 LQKENI come from the germline V gene. Unmatched junction bases numbered 11, after V lost 5 bases and J lost 0 bases. The CDR3 is 17 amino acids.

This clone turned up a few times. The J gene is TRBJ1-6, the V gene TRBV7-8; D not resolved. Germline CDR1 is SGHVS and CDR2 is FQNEAQ. Between the trimmed V and J ends, which lost 1 base and 14 bases, there was a span of 12 bases. This CDR3 contains 13 residues. The CDR3 DNA sequence: TGTGCCAGCAGCTTAGTGGCCCAGGCGACCCTCCACTTT. This sequence encodes CASSLVAQATLHF.

The gene calls are TRBV7-2 and TRBJ2-7; TRBD2 agrees at 8 bases. The CDR3 runs to 13 residues. Looked up from germline, CDR1 is SGHTA and CDR2 is FQGNSA. Unmatched junction bases numbered 7, after V lost 5 bases and J lost 7 bases. In nucleotides, the CDR3 is TGTGCCAGCAGCCCCCGGGGGGGGTTTGAGCAGTACTTC. Protein sequence: CASSPRGGFEQYF.

V gene TRBV7-2 combines with J gene TRBJ2-6; a possible D gene is TRBD1 (6 bases). Germline V gives CDR1 SGHTA, CDR2 FQGNSA. CDR3 length: 15 residues. V gave up 7 bases and J gave up 2 bases, with 12 bases separating them. In nucleotides, the CDR3 is TGTGCCAGCACCCTACAGGGAACTGGGGCCAACGTCCTGACTTTC. Protein product: CASTLQGTGANVLTF.